Listed below are T cell receptor beta chains from one sample, sequenced in a study of blood T cells in healthy people across ages. TCRdb reprocessed the 5' RACE reads via MiXCR and lists one record per CDR3 protein. The sample carries hundreds of thousands of distinct CDR3 sequences, 35% to 40% recorded once. Sequencing was done on a sample of blood. The receptors were sampled from a man younger than 35 in good health. CDR3s include the opening cysteine and the closing phenylalanine or tryptophan. The D gene is left open where the match is weak. Only some rows state a clone size, as once, few, many or a class for expanded clones.

TRBD1	TRBV30	few	TRBJ2-2	CAWSLLTGRNTGELFF	TGTGCCTGGAGTCTCCTGACAGGGCGGAACACCGGGGAGCTGTTTTTT
NA	TRBV12-3/TRBV12-4	NA	TRBJ2-1	CASSPSRSHNEQFF	TGTGCCAGCAGCCCGTCACGCAGTCACAATGAGCAGTTCTTC
NA	TRBV2	few	TRBJ2-1	CASRTEGYNEQFF	TGTGCCAGCAGGACAGAGGGATACAATGAGCAGTTCTTC
TRBD1	TRBV9	NA	TRBJ1-1	CASSVVDSGGDTEAFF	TGTGCCAGCAGCGTAGTAGATTCAGGGGGCGACACTGAAGCTTTCTTT
NA	TRBV5-1	few	TRBJ2-5	CASSLSFETQYF	TGCGCCAGCAGCTTAAGCTTTGAGACCCAGTACTTC
NA	TRBV20-1	NA	TRBJ2-2	CSAALGGANTRELFF	TGCAGTGCTGCCTTGGGGGGAGCTAACACCAGGGAGCTGTTTTTT
NA	TRBV20-1	NA	TRBJ1-5	CSARGWSQGPNQPQHF	TGCAGTGCTAGAGGCTGGAGTCAGGGACCCAATCAGCCCCAGCATTTT
NA	TRBV4-3	NA	TRBJ2-2	CASSQDRLDTGELFF	TGCGCCAGCAGCCAAGATCGTCTGGACACCGGGGAGCTGTTTTTT
TRBD1	TRBV6-2/TRBV6-3	few	TRBJ2-1	CASSTGQGYNEQFF	TGTGCCAGCAGTACGGGACAGGGGTACAATGAGCAGTTCTTC
TRBD2	TRBV3-1	many	TRBJ2-5	CASSPKGIPAGIGETQYF	TGTGCCAGCAGCCCCAAGGGGATACCAGCGGGGATCGGAGAGACCCAGTACTTC
NA	TRBV14	NA	TRBJ2-5	CAHEGEQYF	TGCGCTCATGAGGGTGAGCAGTACTTC
NA	TRBV7-8	few	TRBJ1-5	CASSGSGDYSNQPQHF	TGTGCCAGCAGCGGCTCGGGGGATTATAGCAATCAGCCCCAGCATTTT
NA	TRBV6-1	NA	TRBJ2-2	CASSGVGDTGELFF	TGTGCCAGCAGTGGGGTCGGGGACACCGGGGAGCTGTTTTTT
NA	TRBV20-1	many	TRBJ2-5	CSASPPGVMQETQYF	TGCAGTGCCTCCCCGCCCGGGGTCATGCAAGAGACCCAGTACTTC
NA	TRBV7-9	NA	TRBJ1-4	CASSFNREILEKLFF	TGTGCCAGCAGCTTCAATAGGGAAATCCTTGAAAAACTGTTTTTT
NA	TRBV20-1	NA	TRBJ2-5	CSAPDQAEQYF	TGCAGTGCCCCGGACCAGGCAGAGCAGTACTTC
TRBD2	TRBV5-1	many	TRBJ2-7	CASSLTSGATYEQYF	TGCGCCAGCAGCCTGACTAGCGGGGCCACCTACGAGCAGTACTTC
NA	TRBV5-5	many	TRBJ1-5	CASSSLTTGLSNQPQHF	TGTGCCAGCAGCTCGCTAACAACAGGGTTAAGCAATCAGCCCCAGCATTTT
NA	TRBV7-6	NA	TRBJ2-7	CASSFSEGVQLSGEQYF	TGTGCCAGCAGCTTTTCCGAGGGGGTCCAGTTATCGGGAGAGCAGTACTTC
NA	TRBV28	many	TRBJ2-7	CASSYGLSYEQYF	TGTGCCAGCAGTTACGGCCTATCCTACGAGCAGTACTTC
TRBD2	TRBV4-3	many	TRBJ2-1	CASSPGTSGGNEQFF	TGCGCCAGCAGCCCCGGGACTAGCGGGGGTAATGAGCAGTTCTTC
NA	TRBV12-3/TRBV12-4	NA	TRBJ2-7	CASSRNSCEQYF	TGTGCCAGCAGCCGCAACTCCTGCGAGCAGTATTTC
NA	TRBV7-2	NA	TRBJ1-1	CASRVENTEAFF	TGTGCCAGCAGAGTAGAGAACACTGAAGCTTTCTTT
NA	TRBV29-1	once	TRBJ2-3	CSVSRFTDTQYF	TGCAGCGTTAGTAGGTTCACAGATACGCAGTATTTT
NA	TRBV9	few	TRBJ2-2	CASRGPRGTGELFF	TGTGCCAGTCGCGGCCCGAGGGGCACCGGGGAGCTGTTTTTT
TRBD1	TRBV4-2	few	TRBJ1-6	CASSPDRGRGYNSPLHF	TGTGCCAGCAGCCCCGACAGGGGACGAGGTTATAATTCACCCCTCCACTTT
NA	TRBV4-1	many	TRBJ2-1	CASRTAIPTGRNEQFF	TGCGCCAGCAGAACGGCAATCCCGACAGGGAGGAATGAGCAGTTCTTC
NA	TRBV20-1	NA	TRBJ2-4	CSATQGGQYF	TGCAGTGCTACCCAGGGAGGTCAGTACTTC
TRBD2	TRBV6-5	NA	TRBJ2-1	CASRDRLAGAYNEQFF	TGTGCCAGCAGGGACCGACTAGCGGGGGCCTACAATGAGCAGTTCTTC